A single sample is the source of the 29 T cell receptor beta chains below, sequenced in a study of blood T cell repertoires in COVID-19. Method: immunoSEQ multiplex PCR; TCRdb's copy keeps in-frame clones and lacks some. The sample shows under 500,000 clones, roughly nine tenths of them seen only once. What was sequenced was PBMCs or T cells enriched from blood (not recorded which). The receptors here all came from a man aged 25-45 years who had recovered from COVID-19.

The gene calls are TRBV18 and TRBJ1-2, with 8 bases matching TRBD1. After removal of 2 bases from V and 4 bases from J, the junction contained 6 bases not matched to a gene. This CDR3 has 15 residues. Per the germline V gene, CDR1 is KGHSH and CDR2 is LQKENI. The CDR3 loop is CASSPGWTGSYGYTF. The CDR3 nucleotides read TGTGCCAGCTCACCAGGATGGACAGGGAGCTATGGCTACACCTTC.

This clone was detected a few times. This chain connects TRBV13 to TRBJ2-1; 7 nucleotides line up with TRBD1. CDR3 size: 16 residues. From germline, CDR1 is PRHDT and CDR2 FYEKMQ (reference sequence). V dropped 5 bases and J dropped 4; count of bases not matched to a gene: 11. The CDR3 coding sequence is TGTGCCAGCAGCGTTGCCGGGACAGTGATATACAATGAGCAGTTCTTC. The encoded protein is CASSVAGTVIYNEQFF.

The V call is TRBV5-1, the J call TRBJ2-1; 8 positions match TRBD2. Germline V gives CDR1 SGHRS, CDR2 YFSETQ. With V trimmed by 1 base and J by 7 bases, 7 bases remained unmatched. CDR3 length equals 15 residues. CDR3 amino acids: CASSLSGSSRNEQFF. The CDR3 DNA is TGCGCCAGCAGCTTGAGCGGGAGTAGTAGGAATGAGCAGTTCTTC.

The chain combines TRBV27 with TRBJ2-3; D is perhaps TRBD2 (5 bases). The V gene's germline CDR1 is MNHEY and CDR2 SMNVEV (reference sequence). The CDR3 is 16 amino acids. Trimming stripped 4 bases from V and 1 base from J, with 15 bases between. CDR3 in DNA: TGTGCCAGCAGTTCCCCATGGGGTAGCGGCACAGATACGCAGTATTTT. Its translation: CASSSPWGSGTDTQYF.

The chain employs TRBV24-1 and TRBJ1-2, with 8 bases matching TRBD1. The germline V gene has CDR1 KGHDR and CDR2 SFDVKD. The V segment lost 3 bases and the J segment 1 base; nucleotides outside the gene matches: 6. The CDR3 has 16 residues. Written as DNA, the CDR3 is TGTGCCACCAGTGATCCGCGAACAGGGGGTAACTATGGCTACACCTTC. This translates into CATSDPRTGGNYGYTF.

This chain uses TRBV6-4 with TRBJ2-2, with 8 nucleotides matching TRBD1. The CDR3 has 13 amino acids. V shed 6 bases, J shed 5 bases, and the junction held 2 bases outside the gene matches. CDR1 is MRHNA, CDR2 SNTAGT, per germline. The CDR3 reads CASRDRGTGELFF. CDR3 coding DNA: TGTGCCAGCAGAGACAGGGGAACCGGGGAGCTGTTTTTT.

J is TRBJ2-6 and V is TRBV29-1; TRBD1 might be the D (6 bases). This CDR3 is 15 amino acids long. Germline lookup yields CDR1 SQVTM and CDR2 ANQGSEA. Trimming left V 8 bases short and J 2 bases short, with 16 bases between. The CDR3 protein is CSRPNRAPGANVLTF. For the CDR3, the DNA is TGCAGCCGTCCTAACAGGGCGCCTGGGGCCAACGTCCTGACTTTC.

The chain uses TRBV28 and TRBJ1-4, with 9 positions matching TRBD1. This CDR3 has 16 amino acids. In germline, CDR1 is MDHEN, CDR2 SYDVKM. V lost 3 bases, J lost 7 bases, and 9 bases stayed unmatched. CDR3 protein: CASSFGQGPWGEKLFF. CDR3 sequence (DNA): TGTGCCAGCAGTTTTGGACAGGGGCCCTGGGGTGAAAAACTGTTTTTT.

The CDR3 loop reads CATSRAGTTGREQYF. CDR3 nucleotides: TGTGCCACCAGCAGAGCCGGGACTACCGGTCGGGAGCAGTACTTC. V gene TRBV15 combines with J gene TRBJ2-7, with 7 bases lining up with TRBD2. After removal of 1 base from V and 7 bases from J, the junction contained 10 bases not matched to a gene. The CDR3 is 15 residues long. Germline V CDR1 and CDR2: LNHNV, YYDKDF (reference sequence).

The CDR3 nucleotides read TGTGCCAGCAACCCCGGGCGGGTGAATGTTGACGAGCAGTACTTC. As protein: CASNPGRVNVDEQYF. The chain has TRBV27 and TRBJ2-7; maybe TRBD2 (5 bases). The CDR3 runs 15 residues. V lost 7 bases and J lost 5, with 21 bases in between. Germline lookup yields CDR1 MNHEY and CDR2 SMNVEV (reference sequence).

This chain links TRBV18 with TRBJ2-7, with TRBD1 as a possible D gene (6 bases). From germline, CDR1 is KGHSH and CDR2 LQKENI. This CDR3 spans 15 amino acids. Trimming removed 3 bases at V and 3 bases at J, with 15 bases between. In nucleotides, the CDR3 is TGTGCCAGCTCACCCCGGACAGAAACTTACTACGAGCAGTACTTC. Protein sequence: CASSPRTETYYEQYF.

The rearrangement links TRBV10-3 to TRBJ1-5; D is perhaps TRBD1 (5 bases). This CDR3 comprises 12 residues. CDR1 and CDR2 from the germline V gene are ENHRY and SYGVKD. The V and J ends lost 3 bases and 10 bases respectively, with 10 bases between them. Here the CDR3 reads CAISDGAEPQHF. CDR3 bases: TGTGCCATCAGTGATGGGGCGGAACCCCAGCATTTT.

This chain uses TRBV14 with TRBJ1-4, with 7 nucleotides matching TRBD1. V lost 2 bases to trimming and J lost 6 bases; unmatched junction nucleotides: 9. This CDR3 has 16 amino acids. The germline gives CDR1 SGHDN, CDR2 FVKESK. CDR3 in amino acids: CASSQTRTGFYEKLFF. For the CDR3, the DNA is TGTGCCAGCAGCCAAACCCGGACAGGATTCTATGAAAAACTGTTTTTT.

The V gene is TRBV28, the J gene TRBJ1-4; the D gene is possibly TRBD1 (5 bases). The germline V gene has CDR1 MDHEN and CDR2 SYDVKM. Trimming stripped 5 bases from V and 0 bases from J, with 13 bases between. This CDR3 is 16 amino acids long. In DNA, the CDR3 is TGTGCCAGCAGTCAACTGACAGTTGCAACTAATGAAAAACTGTTTTTT. As protein: CASSQLTVATNEKLFF.

The V gene is TRBV29-1, the J gene TRBJ2-5, with TRBD2 matching 8 bases. Germline V CDR1 and CDR2: SQVTM, ANQGSEA. This CDR3 comprises 15 residues. V shed 4 bases and J 0 bases; nucleotides not matched to a gene: 7. The CDR3 is CSVVGTSGDQETQYF. The CDR3 DNA is TGCAGCGTTGTGGGGACTAGTGGGGACCAAGAGACCCAGTACTTC.

The chain links TRBV4-1 to TRBJ1-3; the D gene is possibly TRBD2 (7 bases). Judging by the DNA end, TRBJ2-2 fits better; the J call may be wrong. The CDR3 spans 17 residues. CDR1 MGHRA and CDR2 YSYEKL come from the germline V gene. The chain's CDR3 is CASSPVAIGGGTGELFF. CDR3 DNA: TGCGCCAGCAGCCCAGTCGCGATAGGGGGGGGCACCGGGGAGCTGTTTTTT.

This clone came up once. The chain has TRBV28 and TRBJ1-4, with TRBD1 matching 7 bases. The V gene's germline CDR1 is MDHEN and CDR2 SYDVKM. The CDR3 is 14 amino acids. V lost 5 bases, J lost 3 bases, and 3 bases stayed unmatched. The CDR3 DNA is TGTGCCAGCAGTAAGACAGGGCCTAATGAAAAACTGTTTTTT. Its protein is CASSKTGPNEKLFF.

The J gene is TRBJ1-5, the V gene TRBV24-1, with 7 bases aligning to TRBD1. This CDR3 is 16 amino acids long. Germline V lookup: CDR1 KGHDR, CDR2 SFDVKD. Trimming at V came to 2 bases and at J to 3 bases, leaving 6 bases not matched to a gene. The CDR3 is CATSDSQTGDNQPQHF. The CDR3 nucleotides are TGTGCCACCAGTGATTCTCAAACAGGGGACAATCAGCCCCAGCATTTT.

The CDR3 sequence is CASSRTLKGTSREQYF. CDR3 sequence (DNA): TGTGCCAGCAGCCGAACTTTGAAAGGGACATCCCGCGAGCAGTACTTC. J is TRBJ2-7 and V is TRBV5-6, with D possibly TRBD1 on 6 matching bases. This CDR3 comprises 16 residues. V was shortened by 4 bases and J by 6 bases, with 23 bases between the two germline ends. The germline gives CDR1 SGHDT, CDR2 YYEEEE.

The chain uses TRBV28 and TRBJ2-1; D is unclear. V shed 5 bases and J shed 5 bases, with 16 bases lying between them. Germline lookup yields CDR1 MDHEN and CDR2 SYDVKM. This CDR3 is built from 15 residues. CDR3 bases: TGTGCCAGCAGTGTAATGTCGGGTCCCCACAATGAGCAGTTCTTC. Its protein is CASSVMSGPHNEQFF.

This chain links TRBV5-1 with TRBJ1-1; perhaps TRBD1 as D (6 bases). The V and J ends lost 4 bases and 4 bases respectively, with 17 bases between them. Germline CDR1 and CDR2: SGHRS and YFSETQ. The CDR3 runs 15 residues. This CDR3 is CASSALQGVGTEAFF. CDR3 DNA: TGCGCCAGCAGCGCACTACAGGGCGTTGGCACTGAAGCTTTCTTT.

The chain combines TRBV5-5 with TRBJ2-2; TRBD2 aligns across 14 bases. From germline, CDR1 is SGHKS and CDR2 YYEKEE (reference sequence). The V segment lost 4 bases and the J segment 6 bases; nucleotides outside the gene matches: 2. The CDR3 loop spans 15 amino acids. The DNA of the CDR3 is TGTGCCAGCAGCGCGACTAGCGGGAGGGCCGGGGAGCTGTTTTTT. It is translated as CASSATSGRAGELFF.

The chain recombines TRBV30 with TRBJ1-1, with D unresolved. The CDR3 runs to 11 residues. In germline, CDR1 is GTSNPN, CDR2 SVGIG (reference sequence). The DNA for the CDR3 is TGTACTAGACGAGTGAACACTGAAGCTTTCTTT. It is translated as CTRRVNTEAFF. Supplemented by reference TRBV30 and TRBJ1-1, the full variable domain reads SQTIHQWPATLVQPVGSPLSLECTVEGTSNPNLYWYRQAAGRGLQLLFYSVGIGQISSEVPQNLSASRPQDRQFILSSKKLLLSDSGFYLCTRRVNTEAFFGQGTRLTVV.

The chain joins TRBV12-5 to TRBJ2-1; possibly TRBD2 for D (6 bases). The V gene lost 8 bases and the J gene lost 1 base, with 12 bases spanning the gap. The CDR3 has 14 amino acids. Germline values: CDR1 LGHNT, CDR2 FRNRAP. CDR3 sequence: CASTGVISYNEQFF. CDR3 coding DNA: TGTGCTAGTACGGGGGTAATTTCCTACAATGAGCAGTTCTTC.

The chain is built from TRBV28 and TRBJ2-7, with D possibly being TRBD2 (6 bases). V lost 6 bases and J lost 4, with 16 bases in between. The length of the CDR3 is 14 residues. CDR1 and CDR2 from the germline V gene are MDHEN and SYDVKM. CDR3 DNA sequence: TGTGCCAGCAGCTCGGGACTCCACTCATACGAGCAGTACTTC. It translates to CASSSGLHSYEQYF.

This chain links TRBV6-1 with TRBJ1-1; D is perhaps TRBD1 (5 bases). The germline V gene has CDR1 MNHNS and CDR2 SASEGT. Between the trimmed V and J ends, which lost 3 bases and 6 bases, there was a span of 11 bases. The CDR3 length is 13 residues. CDR3 residues: CASSDRVSPEAFF. Written as DNA, the CDR3 is TGTGCCAGCAGTGACAGGGTCTCTCCTGAAGCTTTCTTT.

Here the CDR3 DNA reads TGTGCCAGCGGGACAAACAGGGGCGGGAATCAGCCCCAGCATTTT. Amino acids: CASGTNRGGNQPQHF. The chain joins TRBV28 to TRBJ1-5; TRBD1 matches 7 bases. The germline V gene has CDR1 MDHEN and CDR2 SYDVKM. The CDR3 consists of 15 residues. V trimming: 8 bases; J trimming: 4 bases; junction bases outside the gene matches: 11.

The V call is TRBV13, the J call TRBJ2-5, with TRBD2 matching over 10 bases. The CDR3 totals 15 residues. Trimming took 5 bases from V and 2 from J; bases not matched to a gene: 5. Per germline, CDR1 PRHDT and CDR2 FYEKMQ (reference sequence). The CDR3: CASSIGLAEQETQYF. The CDR3 region has the DNA TGTGCCAGCAGCATCGGACTAGCGGAACAAGAGACCCAGTACTTC.

The chain couples TRBV5-4 to TRBJ2-2; tentative D call: TRBD2 (6 bases). The V gene lost 4 bases and the J gene lost 2 bases, with 15 bases spanning the gap. This CDR3 has 16 residues. The germline V gene encodes CDR1 SGHNT and CDR2 YYREEE (reference sequence). The CDR3 nucleotides are TGTGCCAGCAGCCCAGGTGGGCGGGATAACACCGGGGAGCTGTTTTTT. This encodes CASSPGGRDNTGELFF.